This record looks at one T cell receptor (beta chain) sequence and its context. The antigen is unknown. The sample comes from a study of T cell responses to AZD1222 COVID-19 vaccine. V gave up 3 bases and J gave up 5 bases, with 13 bases separating them. The CDR3 has 14 residues. Germline V gives CDR1 MNHNS, CDR2 SASEGT. The repertoire was sequenced with immunoSEQ multiplex PCR; TCRdb's copy has only in-frame clones and lacks some. The sample yields 150,000 to 200,000 clones, about 92% seen once. Study-level points and caveats: Repertoire samples came only from after the peak T cell response. The study reported that nearly half of spike-specific TCRs target unmutated variant regions. White British ancestry dominated among donors, who included more females, and clonal diversity was possibly underestimated. When two AZD1222 doses had been given, Spike-specific TCR breadth and depth rose.

This TCR was recovered from an adult who received the AZD1222 COVID-19 vaccine. This material consisted of peripheral blood, taken 28 days after the second AZD1222 dose. The chain is built from TRBV6-1 and TRBJ1-2; the D gene is possibly TRBD1 (5 bases). CDR3 in DNA: TGTGCCAGCAGTGAGGTGGGCAGGGAGTATGGCTACACCTTC. Translation: CASSEVGREYGYTF.